The 25 T cell receptor beta chains below come from one sample, sequenced in a study of shared clonotypes between healthy human individuals. Selected positively for CCR7 and CD45RO-negative, naive CD8 cells excluded terminally differentiated effector memory CD45RA+ cells. The method was immunoSEQ multiplex PCR; TCRdb's version includes in-frame clones alone and lacks a portion of them. The sample yields approximately 2,200,000 clones, 93% seen once. The specimen was naive CD8+ T cells from PBMCs. Receptors were obtained from a man aged 18 to 35 in good health. Some clones in this sample may be carry-over from other donors' samples.

The V call is TRBV28, the J call TRBJ1-4, with D unclear. Germline assignment: CDR1 MDHEN and CDR2 SYDVKM. Trimming shortened V by 6 bases and J by 7 bases, and 24 bases separated the two germline ends. The CDR3 length is 17 residues. CDR3 nucleotide sequence: TGTGCCAGCAGAGGTTTTGCCTGGGAGGGTGAAGGTGAAAAACTGTTTTTT. Protein: CASRGFAWEGEGEKLFF.

This chain links TRBV9 with TRBJ2-1; 8 bases are a match to TRBD2. The CDR3 is 17 residues long. Germline loops: CDR1 SGDLS, CDR2 YYNGEE. V gave up 0 bases and J gave up 3 bases; unmatched junction bases: 8. In nucleotides, the CDR3 is TGTGCCAGCAGCGTAGCGGGTGGGAGCGGGAGCTACAATGAGCAGTTCTTC. Protein sequence: CASSVAGGSGSYNEQFF.

The rearrangement uses TRBV27 and TRBJ1-1; 7 nucleotides agree with TRBD1. Looked up from germline, CDR1 is MNHEY and CDR2 is SMNVEV (reference sequence). With 6 bases clipped from V and 1 base from J, the junction kept 11 bases outside the gene matches. The CDR3 sequence is 16 residues long. CDR3: CASRPPTTGRNTEAFF. The DNA of the CDR3 is TGTGCCAGCAGGCCACCTACGACAGGGAGGAACACTGAAGCTTTCTTT.

V and J are TRBV29-1 and TRBJ2-1; possibly TRBD1 or TRBD2 for D (5 bases each). V was cut by 7 bases and J by 4 bases, with 8 bases left in between. Germline values: CDR1 SQVTM, CDR2 ANQGSEA. The CDR3 is 11 residues long. The CDR3 region is CSGEGYNEQFF. DNA for the CDR3: TGCAGCGGAGAGGGGTACAATGAGCAGTTCTTC.

The gene calls are TRBV9 and TRBJ2-7, with 8 bases matching TRBD2. This CDR3 has 13 amino acids. V was pared by 4 bases and J by 7 bases, with 7 bases of the junction left unmatched. Germline V lookup: CDR1 SGDLS, CDR2 YYNGEE. This CDR3 is CASSPTGGGEQYF. CDR3 DNA: TGTGCCAGCAGCCCCACGGGGGGGGGTGAGCAGTACTTC.

J is TRBJ2-1 and V is TRBV10-1, with a weak D call TRBD2 (5 bases). Trimming pared 3 bases from V and 4 bases from J, leaving 7 bases between. The CDR3 totals 13 residues. Germline V lookup: CDR1 WNHNN, CDR2 SYGVQD (reference sequence). The CDR3 DNA reads as TGCGCCAGCAGTGATCCGGGGTACAATGAGCAGTTCTTC. It codes for CASSDPGYNEQFF.

The rearrangement links TRBV30 to TRBJ2-1; TRBD1 matches 7 bases. V lost 7 bases to trimming and J lost 3 bases; unmatched junction nucleotides: 9. Germline loops: CDR1 GTSNPN, CDR2 SVGIG (reference sequence). This CDR3 is 14 amino acids long. CDR3 bases: TGTGCCTTCACGGGACAGCCTCTCTACAATGAGCAGTTCTTC. Translated, it gives CAFTGQPLYNEQFF. Looking up the rest from reference TRBV30 and TRBJ2-1 gives the full variable domain: SQTIHQWPATLVQPVGSPLSLECTVEGTSNPNLYWYRQAAGRGLQLLFYSVGIGQISSEVPQNLSASRPQDRQFILSSKKLLLSDSGFYLCAFTGQPLYNEQFFGPGTRLTVL.

The chain uses TRBV7-8 and TRBJ1-1, with D possibly being TRBD1 (5 bases). From germline, CDR1 is SGHVS and CDR2 FQNEAQ. This CDR3 comprises 15 residues. V lost 0 bases and J 5 bases, leaving 13 bases between the germline ends. Here the CDR3 DNA reads TGTGCCAGCAGCTTAGCCCGGGACCTGGGGACTGAAGCTTTCTTT. It translates to CASSLARDLGTEAFF.

The V call is TRBV29-1, the J call TRBJ2-7; 7 nucleotides line up with TRBD2. Germline V gene data show CDR1 as SQVTM and CDR2 as ANQGSEA. The CDR3 loop spans 15 amino acids. V lost 1 base, J lost 5 bases, and 11 bases stayed unmatched. CDR3 protein: CSVEGFTRGGDEQYF. The CDR3 DNA sequence: TGCAGCGTTGAAGGCTTTACCCGGGGAGGGGACGAGCAGTACTTC.

The rearrangement joins TRBV27 to TRBJ2-7, with 9 nucleotides matching TRBD2. Germline CDR1 reads MNHEY; CDR2 reads SMNVEV (reference sequence). V was pared by 5 bases and J by 6 bases, with 14 bases of the junction left unmatched. This CDR3 spans 16 amino acids. This chain's CDR3 is CASSSYLAGAFFEQYF. The CDR3 coding sequence is TGTGCCAGCAGTAGTTATTTAGCGGGAGCGTTTTTCGAGCAGTACTTC.

This clone is a singleton in its sample. This sequence joins TRBV6-5 and TRBJ1-1, with 8 bases that match TRBD1. V lost 4 bases and J lost 3; bases outside the gene matches: 4. In germline, CDR1 is MNHEY, CDR2 SVGAGI. This CDR3 has 14 residues. The CDR3 DNA reads TGTGCCAGCAGTTCGTACAGGGGGGACACTGAAGCTTTCTTT. This encodes CASSSYRGDTEAFF.

The rearrangement joins TRBV11-3 to TRBJ1-1; 9 bases map to TRBD1. V lost 4 bases to trimming and J lost 4 bases; unmatched junction nucleotides: 10. CDR3 length equals 16 residues. CDR1 and CDR2 (germline): SGHNT, YENEEA. Here the CDR3 DNA reads TGTGCCAGCAGCTCTCGGACAGGGGTGGATAGCACTGAAGCTTTCTTT. Protein sequence: CASSSRTGVDSTEAFF.

This clone occurred a few times. The chain is built from TRBV6-1 and TRBJ2-7; 13 bases map to TRBD2. From germline, CDR1 is MNHNS and CDR2 SASEGT. The CDR3 spans 14 residues. The J segment lost 6 bases and the V segment lost 7 bases, leaving 6 bases of the junction unmatched. CDR3 DNA: TGTGCCAGCATCCCCGGGACTAGCGGGATCGAGCAGTACTTC. Amino acid sequence: CASIPGTSGIEQYF.

This clone was seen more than once but under ten times. Other DNA variants within this sample encode the same CDR3. CDR3 nucleotides: TGCAGCGTTAGGTCCTACAATGAGCAGTTCTTC. It specifies CSVRSYNEQFF. The chain has TRBV29-1 and TRBJ2-1; D gene ambiguous. Between the trimmed V and J ends, which lost 5 bases and 1 base, there was a span of 3 bases. CDR1 is SQVTM and CDR2 is ANQGSEA in the germline V gene. The CDR3 runs to 11 residues.

The chain carries TRBV29-1 and TRBJ2-7, with 8 bases fitting TRBD2. The CDR3 totals 16 residues. CDR1 and CDR2 from the germline V gene are SQVTM and ANQGSEA. V shed 1 base, J shed 0 bases, and the junction held 8 bases outside the gene matches. CDR3 loop: CSVEGTSSGSSYEQYF. The DNA of the CDR3 is TGCAGCGTTGAAGGTACGTCCAGCGGGAGCTCCTACGAGCAGTACTTC.

The genes are TRBV28 and TRBJ2-7; D ambiguous. V was shortened by 5 bases and J by 3 bases, with 14 bases between the two germline ends. Germline loops: CDR1 MDHEN, CDR2 SYDVKM. There are 14 residues in the CDR3. In nucleotides, the CDR3 is TGTGCCAGCAGTCCGTTTCCGTCGGACTACGAGCAGTACTTC. Protein product: CASSPFPSDYEQYF.

This chain uses TRBV5-4 with TRBJ2-7; no firm D call. CDR1 and CDR2 from the germline V gene are SGHNT and YYREEE (reference sequence). The CDR3 has 15 residues. Trimming shortened V by 4 bases and J by 2 bases, and 16 bases separated the two germline ends. The CDR3 nucleotides are TGTGCCAGCAGCACCTCGCAGGATGGTGCCTACGAGCAGTACTTC. Translation: CASSTSQDGAYEQYF.

The genes are TRBV5-4 and TRBJ2-7; 10 bases agree with TRBD1. The V and J ends lost 4 bases and 2 bases, in that order; junction bases with no gene match: 3. Per the germline V gene, CDR1 is SGHNT and CDR2 is YYREEE (reference sequence). The CDR3 extends over 14 amino acids. CDR3 DNA sequence: TGTGCCAGCAGCACCGGACAGGGGGCCTACGAGCAGTACTTC. The encoded protein is CASSTGQGAYEQYF.

The CDR3 coding sequence is TGTGCCAGCAGTTTACAGGGTGCAACAGATACGCAGTATTTT. Protein product: CASSLQGATDTQYF. This chain links TRBV27 with TRBJ2-3; D may be TRBD1 (5 bases). Trimming cost V 2 bases and J 3 bases, with 9 bases left between them. The CDR3 extends over 14 amino acids. Germline CDR1 reads MNHEY; CDR2 reads SMNVEV (reference sequence).

Concerning this clone: One end of the junction fails to match germline, which may point to a read error. This rearrangement joins TRBV5-3 to TRBJ2-6; D call uncertain. TRBV5-3 is an ORF for which the function is uncertain. CDR3 size: 17 residues. The CDR3 DNA reads as TGTGCCAGATCACGCGTAGTGGTGAACAAGTCGGGCCAACGTCCTGACTTC. Its translation: CARSRVVVNKSGQRPDF.

This chain joins TRBV14 and TRBJ2-3, with D perhaps matching TRBD1 (5 bases). Germline-derived CDR1 and CDR2 are SGHDN and FVKESK. The CDR3 has 17 amino acids. V lost 6 bases, J lost 0 bases, and 19 bases lay in between. This chain's CDR3 is CASSSRELDWSTDTQYF. The CDR3 coding sequence is TGTGCCAGCAGTTCCAGGGAATTGGATTGGAGCACAGATACGCAGTATTTT.

A note on this clone: The identical CDR3 is also encoded by other nucleotide sequences in the sample. The V call is TRBV20-1, the J call TRBJ2-7, with D hard to call. This CDR3 has 10 residues. The germline gives CDR1 DFQATT, CDR2 SNEGSKA (reference sequence). V shed 3 bases and J shed 4 bases, with 4 bases lying between them. CDR3 sequence: CSARGYEQYF. The CDR3 DNA sequence: TGCAGTGCTAGGGGTTACGAGCAGTACTTC.

This sequence joins TRBV5-5 and TRBJ1-1, with D perhaps TRBD1 (6 bases). The CDR3 runs to 15 residues. Trimming left V 2 bases short and J 1 base short, with 12 bases between. Per the germline V gene, CDR1 is SGHKS and CDR2 is YYEKEE (reference sequence). The CDR3, as DNA: TGTGCCAGCAGCTTCGGACCGGGACAGAACACTGAAGCTTTCTTT. It yields the protein CASSFGPGQNTEAFF. Filled out from reference TRBV5-5 and TRBJ1-1, the complete variable domain reads DAGVTQSPTHLIKTRGQQVTLRCSPISGHKSVSWYQQVLGQGPQFIFQYYEKEERGRGNFPDRFSARQFPNYSSELNVNALLLGDSALYLCASSFGPGQNTEAFFGQGTRLTVV.

The rearrangement joins TRBV28 to TRBJ1-2; no reliable D call. V lost 6 bases to trimming and J lost 8 bases, with 13 bases between them. This CDR3 is 12 amino acids long. Germline V gene data show CDR1 as MDHEN and CDR2 as SYDVKM. CDR3 DNA sequence: TGTGCCAGCAGGGGTGGGGTATACGGCTACACCTTC. It is translated as CASRGGVYGYTF.

The chain has TRBV19 and TRBJ1-1; no reliable D call. The V end was cut by 10 bases, the J end by 3 bases, with 21 bases between. CDR3 length: 15 residues. Germline lookup yields CDR1 LNHDA and CDR2 SQIVND (reference sequence). CDR3 loop: CATHDGAPMDTEAFF. DNA for the CDR3: TGTGCCACCCACGACGGAGCCCCTATGGACACTGAAGCTTTCTTT.